This T cell receptor beta chain derives from a study of T cell responses to AZD1222 COVID-19 vaccine. Study overall: Recipients boosted at about 4 weeks or about 12 weeks are pooled.

This clone was found a few times. Its target is not known. Overall study findings and caveats: A rise in Spike-specific TCR breadth and depth followed two AZD1222 doses.

Clones were read by immunoSEQ multiplex PCR, and TCRdb kept only the in-frame ones, dropping some. The sample yields over 100,000 clones, around 84% seen once. The V end lost 5 bases, the J end lost 9 bases, and 11 bases lay between the germline ends. The CDR3 covers 13 residues. The gene calls are TRBV12-3 or TRBV12-4 and TRBJ1-6, with D unclear. The sequencing here drew on peripheral blood, taken on day 0 of AZD1222 vaccination. This clonotype originated in an adult in good health. The CDR3, as DNA: TGTGCCAGCAGTATCCCTCCAGGTTCACCCCTCCACTTT. As protein: CASSIPPGSPLHF.